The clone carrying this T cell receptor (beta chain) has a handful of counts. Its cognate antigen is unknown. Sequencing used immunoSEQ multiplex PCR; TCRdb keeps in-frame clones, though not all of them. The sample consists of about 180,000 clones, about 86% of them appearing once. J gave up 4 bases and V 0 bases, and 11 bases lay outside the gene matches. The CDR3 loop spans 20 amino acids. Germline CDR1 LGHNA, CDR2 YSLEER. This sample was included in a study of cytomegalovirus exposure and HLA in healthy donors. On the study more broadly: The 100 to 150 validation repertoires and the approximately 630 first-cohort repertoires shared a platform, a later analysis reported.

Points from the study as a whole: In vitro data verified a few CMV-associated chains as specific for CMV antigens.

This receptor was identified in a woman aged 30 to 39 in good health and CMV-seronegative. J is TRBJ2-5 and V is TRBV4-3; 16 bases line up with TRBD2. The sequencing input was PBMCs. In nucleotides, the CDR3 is TGCGCCAGCAGCCAAGATTTTCCGGGACTAGCGGGGGGGCCGGGAGAGACCCAGTACTTC. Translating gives CASSQDFPGLAGGPGETQYF.